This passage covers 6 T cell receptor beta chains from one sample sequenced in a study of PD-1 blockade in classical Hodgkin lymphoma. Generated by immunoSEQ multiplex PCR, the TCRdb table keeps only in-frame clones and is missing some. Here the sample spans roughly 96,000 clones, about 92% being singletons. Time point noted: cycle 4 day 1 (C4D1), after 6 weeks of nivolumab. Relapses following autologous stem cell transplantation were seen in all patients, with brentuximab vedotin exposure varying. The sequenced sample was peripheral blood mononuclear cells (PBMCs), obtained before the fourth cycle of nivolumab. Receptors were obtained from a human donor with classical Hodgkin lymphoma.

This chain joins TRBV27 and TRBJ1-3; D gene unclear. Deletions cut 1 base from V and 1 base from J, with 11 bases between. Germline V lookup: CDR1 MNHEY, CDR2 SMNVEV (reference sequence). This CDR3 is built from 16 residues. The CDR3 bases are TGTGCCAGCAGTTTATACGAGCCGGGGTCTGGAAACACCATATATTTT. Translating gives CASSLYEPGSGNTIYF.

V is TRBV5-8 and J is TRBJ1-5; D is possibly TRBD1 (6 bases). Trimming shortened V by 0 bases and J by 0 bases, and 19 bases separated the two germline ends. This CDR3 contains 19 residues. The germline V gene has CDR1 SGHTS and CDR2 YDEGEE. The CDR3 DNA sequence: TGTGCCAGCAGCTTGGTTGTGTGGGACAACCTTTATAGCAATCAGCCCCAGCATTTT. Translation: CASSLVVWDNLYSNQPQHF.

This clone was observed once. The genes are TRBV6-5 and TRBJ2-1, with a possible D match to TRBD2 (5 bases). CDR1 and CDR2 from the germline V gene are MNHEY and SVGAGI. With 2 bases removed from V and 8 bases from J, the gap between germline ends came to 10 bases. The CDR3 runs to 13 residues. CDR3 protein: CASSYPGRDEQFF. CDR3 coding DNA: TGTGCCAGCAGTTACCCGGGAAGAGATGAGCAGTTCTTC.

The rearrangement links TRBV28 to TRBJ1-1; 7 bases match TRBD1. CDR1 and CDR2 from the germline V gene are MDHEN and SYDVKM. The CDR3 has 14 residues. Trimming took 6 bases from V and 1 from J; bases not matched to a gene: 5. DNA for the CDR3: TGTGCCAGCAGGACAGGGTTGGAGAACACTGAAGCTTTCTTT. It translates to CASRTGLENTEAFF. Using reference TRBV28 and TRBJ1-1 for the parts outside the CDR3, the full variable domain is DVKVTQSSRYLVKRTGEKVFLECVQDMDHENMFWYRQDPGLGLRLIYFSYDVKMKEKGDIPEGYSVSREKKERFSLILESASTNQTSMYLCASRTGLENTEAFFGQGTRLTVV.

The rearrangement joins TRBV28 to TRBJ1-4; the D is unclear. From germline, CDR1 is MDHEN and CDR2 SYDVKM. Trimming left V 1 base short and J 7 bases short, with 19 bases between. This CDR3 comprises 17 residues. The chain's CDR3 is CASSLSPSAASGEKLFF. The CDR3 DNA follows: TGTGCCAGCAGTTTATCCCCATCGGCAGCCTCGGGTGAAAAACTGTTTTTT.

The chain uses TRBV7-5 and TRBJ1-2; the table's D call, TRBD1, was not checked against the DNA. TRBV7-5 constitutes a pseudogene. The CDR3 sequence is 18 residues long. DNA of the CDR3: TGTGTCAGAAGCCCACGAAAGGCACAGGGGCCGAACCACTATGGCTACACCTTC. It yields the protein CVRSPRKAQGPNHYGYTF.